In this sample, the clone carrying this T cell receptor beta chain turned up a few times. This specimen comes from a study of human T cells and chemical hapten exposure. Indicated time point: pre-sensitization, week 0. Treatment reported: therapeutic diphenylcyclopropenone sensitization with weekly scalp DPC. V dropped 0 bases and J dropped 6; count of bases not matched to a gene: 8. Germline V gene data show CDR1 as LGHNA and CDR2 as YNFKEQ. The CDR3 loop spans 16 amino acids. Per the original data handling: Per sample, the median was about 95,000 TCRs, with values from around 24,000 to 710,000. Each CDR3 protein is one row after TCRdb ran MiXCR on the RACE reads. Clone size and V and J calls follow TCRdb, not the original study. The table shows about 39,000 distinct CDR3 sequences, with roughly an eighth occurring only once.

The sequence derives from a woman aged 25 to 39 with alopecia areata. Some clones in this sample may be carry-over from other donors' samples. V usage is TRBV4-2 and J usage is TRBJ2-3; the match to TRBD2 covers 8 bases. Sequencing used whole blood, obtained in connection with sensitization to the hapten diphenylcyclopropenone (DPC). CDR3 nucleotide sequence: TGTGCCAGCAGCCAAGAGAGGAGCGGGAGCTCGGATACGCAGTATTTT. This codes for CASSQERSGSSDTQYF.